The 21 T cell receptor beta chains below come from one sample, sequenced in a study of blood T cell repertoires in COVID-19. This table comes from immunoSEQ multiplex PCR, and its TCRdb copy is limited to in-frame clones, with some not included. The repertoire has 40,000 or so clones, roughly 80% of them found once; the top ten carry around 4.9%. Sequencing was performed on peripheral blood. Source of these receptors: a man aged 50 or older with active COVID-19.

The chain combines TRBV4-3 with TRBJ1-1; maybe TRBD1 (5 bases). V dropped 1 base and J dropped 3 bases, with 12 bases sitting between them. CDR1 and CDR2 (germline): LGHNA, YSLEER. The CDR3 contains 15 residues. The CDR3 spells CASSQGGTLDTEAFF. The CDR3 DNA is TGCGCCAGCAGCCAAGGCGGGACTCTGGACACTGAAGCTTTCTTT.

The rearrangement links TRBV7-6 to TRBJ2-3; maybe TRBD2 (7 bases). Germline V lookup: CDR1 SGHVS, CDR2 FNYEAQ. The CDR3 sequence is 16 residues long. The V and J ends lost 5 bases and 3 bases respectively, with 18 bases between them. The CDR3 DNA is TGTGCCAGCAGCCCCGGGGTAGGGGGGGGTACAGATACGCAGTATTTT. Amino acid sequence: CASSPGVGGGTDTQYF. Filled out from reference TRBV7-6 and TRBJ2-3, the complete variable domain reads GAGVSQSPRYKVTKRGQDVALRCDPISGHVSLYWYRQALGQGPEFLTYFNYEAQQDKSGLPNDRFSAERPEGSISTLTIQRTEQRDSAMYRCASSPGVGGGTDTQYFGPGTRLTVL.

The genes are TRBV7-9 and TRBJ1-2, with 10 bases aligning to TRBD1. This CDR3 contains 16 residues. The V and J ends lost 1 base and 7 bases, in that order; junction bases with no gene match: 9. The germline V gene encodes CDR1 SEHNR and CDR2 FQNEAQ (reference sequence). CDR3 nucleotides: TGTGCCAGCAGCTTAGAGGCGACAGGGGGCGCGGGTGGCTACACCTTC. Amino acid sequence: CASSLEATGGAGGYTF.

V and J are TRBV5-1 and TRBJ1-2, with D possibly TRBD1 on 6 matching bases. Looked up from germline, CDR1 is SGHRS and CDR2 is YFSETQ. V dropped 0 bases and J dropped 1 base, with 13 bases sitting between them. The CDR3 has 16 residues. This CDR3 is CASSLGVDRRNYGYTF. The CDR3 coding sequence is TGCGCCAGCAGCTTGGGCGTGGACAGACGTAACTATGGCTACACCTTC.

The V and J genes are TRBV5-1 and TRBJ1-4; TRBD1 is a possible D gene (6 bases). Per germline, CDR1 SGHRS and CDR2 YFSETQ. Trimming took 5 bases from V and 5 from J, leaving 16 bases between them. This CDR3 spans 15 amino acids. The CDR3 region has the DNA TGCGCCAGCAGACCCCAGGGGCCCTCAAATGAAAAACTGTTTTTT. It yields the protein CASRPQGPSNEKLFF.

This chain links TRBV27 with TRBJ2-7; D may be TRBD1 (6 bases). This CDR3 comprises 14 residues. V was clipped by 8 bases and J by 2 bases, with 16 bases between them. The germline gives CDR1 MNHEY, CDR2 SMNVEV (reference sequence). The CDR3 here is CASGYGTPTYEQYF. CDR3 bases: TGTGCCAGCGGATATGGGACACCTACCTACGAGCAGTACTTC.

The chain recombines TRBV19 with TRBJ1-1, with D hard to call. The CDR3 totals 14 residues. V lost 3 bases and J lost 5, with 13 bases in between. Germline CDR1 LNHDA, CDR2 SQIVND (reference sequence). CDR3 sequence: CASSIDTLWTEAFF. DNA for the CDR3: TGTGCCAGTAGTATTGACACACTGTGGACTGAAGCTTTCTTT. The whole variable domain, filled in from reference TRBV19 and TRBJ1-1, reads DGGITQSPKYLFRKEGQNVTLSCEQNLNHDAMYWYRQDPGQGLRLIYYSQIVNDFQKGDIAEGYSVSREKKESFPLTVTSAQKNPTAFYLCASSIDTLWTEAFFGQGTRLTVV.

This chain uses TRBV2 with TRBJ1-3; D is possibly TRBD1 (6 bases). CDR3 size: 15 residues. V lost 6 bases to trimming and J lost 0 bases, with 12 bases between them. Germline-derived CDR1 and CDR2 are SNHLY and FYNNEI. CDR3 in amino acids: CASRTTGFSGNTIYF. The CDR3, as DNA: TGTGCCAGCAGGACCACAGGGTTCTCTGGAAACACCATATATTTT. Looking up the rest from reference TRBV2 and TRBJ1-3 gives the full variable domain: EPEVTQTPSHQVTQMGQEVILRCVPISNHLYFYWYRQILGQKVEFLVSFYNNEISEKSEIFDDQFSVERPDGSNFTLKIRSTKLEDSAMYFCASRTTGFSGNTIYFGEGSWLTVV.

The genes are TRBV7-9 and TRBJ1-4, with D tentatively TRBD1 (5 bases). V shed 8 bases and J shed 6 bases, with 10 bases lying between them. The length of the CDR3 is 12 residues. The germline CDR1 and CDR2 sequences are SEHNR and FQNEAQ (reference sequence). The CDR3 region is CASVGADEKLFF. The DNA of the CDR3 is TGTGCCAGCGTAGGGGCAGATGAAAAACTGTTTTTT.

This clone was recorded a few times. The chain employs TRBV7-9 and TRBJ2-7; 8 bases fit TRBD2. Germline loops: CDR1 SEHNR, CDR2 FQNEAQ (reference sequence). V was pared by 4 bases and J by 4 bases, with 6 bases of the junction left unmatched. The CDR3 is 14 residues long. CDR3 sequence reads: CASSYSGTRYEQYF. The DNA for the CDR3 is TGTGCCAGCAGCTACTCCGGGACTAGATACGAGCAGTACTTC.

The chain has TRBV6-6 and TRBJ1-1; 9 bases align to TRBD1. Per germline, CDR1 MNHNY and CDR2 SVGAGI (reference sequence). Trimming removed 6 bases from V and 6 bases from J; junction bases left unmatched: 8. CDR3 length: 14 residues. The CDR3 bases are TGTGCCAGCAGACGGACAGGGGTCCTTTCTGAAGCTTTCTTT. Protein product: CASRRTGVLSEAFF.

The rearrangement joins TRBV3-1 (or the pseudogene TRBV3-2) to TRBJ2-1; D may be TRBD2 (7 bases). The CDR3 sequence is 12 residues long. Trimming cost V 6 bases and J 16 bases, with 19 bases left between them. Germline V gene data show CDR1 as LGHDT and CDR2 as YNNKEL (reference sequence). CDR3 nucleotides: TGTGCCAGCAGTCCCCGGGGGGCGAGGTCATTCTTC. It yields the protein CASSPRGARSFF.

This clone was seen only once. The chain has TRBV19 and TRBJ2-3, with TRBD1 identical over 7 bases. The CDR3 is 16 residues long. V lost 7 bases to trimming and J lost 1 base; unmatched junction nucleotides: 11. CDR1 LNHDA and CDR2 SQIVND come from the germline V gene (reference sequence). The CDR3 sequence: CASTSARQGGTDTQYF. In DNA form, the CDR3 reads TGTGCCAGTACTTCTGCGAGACAGGGTGGCACAGATACGCAGTATTTT.

The chain carries TRBV6-1 and TRBJ1-2, with TRBD1 matching over 10 bases. Germline values: CDR1 MNHNS, CDR2 SASEGT. V lost 2 bases to trimming and J lost 1 base; unmatched junction nucleotides: 4. CDR3 length: 16 amino acids. CDR3 sequence: CASSETRDRGNYGYTF. The CDR3 DNA follows: TGTGCCAGCAGTGAAACCCGGGACAGGGGTAACTATGGCTACACCTTC.

This chain uses TRBV6-2 or TRBV6-3 with TRBJ1-4, with TRBD1 matching 9 bases. CDR1 is MNHEY, CDR2 SVGEGT, per germline. V shed 4 bases, J shed 6 bases, and the junction held 6 bases outside the gene matches. CDR3 length: 15 residues. The CDR3 here is CASSSQGAWHEKLFF. CDR3 in DNA: TGTGCCAGCAGTTCACAGGGGGCTTGGCATGAAAAACTGTTTTTT.

This chain connects TRBV6-1 to TRBJ1-1; TRBD1 matches 7 bases. From germline, CDR1 is MNHNS and CDR2 SASEGT. This CDR3 spans 15 amino acids. V trimming: 3 bases; J trimming: 4 bases; junction bases outside the gene matches: 8. CDR3 coding DNA: TGTGCCAGCAGTGACCTCGGGACAGCCCTCACTGAAGCTTTCTTT. It translates to CASSDLGTALTEAFF.

This chain connects TRBV6-5 to TRBJ2-2; D is undetermined. Trimming cost V 3 bases and J 6 bases, with 8 bases left between them. The CDR3 sequence is 13 residues long. CDR1 MNHEY and CDR2 SVGAGI come from the germline V gene. The CDR3 bases are TGTGCCAGCAGTTATACGGTAGCCGGGGAGCTGTTTTTT. Its protein product is CASSYTVAGELFF.

The chain employs TRBV4-1 and TRBJ2-2, with D perhaps matching TRBD2 (6 bases). This CDR3 has 15 amino acids. The germline V gene has CDR1 MGHRA and CDR2 YSYEKL. The V end lost 3 bases, the J end lost 4 bases, and 12 bases lay between the germline ends. In DNA form, the CDR3 reads TGCGCCAGCAGCCAGTATCTGGGGGGCACCGGGGAGCTGTTTTTT. Translated: CASSQYLGGTGELFF.

CDR3 in amino acids: CASSSQTGRTGELFF. CDR3 nucleotides: TGTGCCAGCAGTTCCCAGACAGGGAGGACCGGGGAGCTGTTTTTT. This chain connects TRBV6-5 to TRBJ2-2, with D possibly being TRBD1 (7 bases). CDR3 length: 15 residues. V was shortened by 4 bases and J by 5 bases, with 14 bases between the two germline ends. Germline V lookup: CDR1 MNHEY, CDR2 SVGAGI.

The CDR3 nucleotides read TGTGCCAGCAGCCCGAACTCACAGGGGACAGAAGCTTTCTTT. This gives the protein CASSPNSQGTEAFF. V usage is TRBV7-2 and J usage is TRBJ1-1, with 7 bases fitting TRBD1. CDR3 length: 14 amino acids. The V gene's germline CDR1 is SGHTA and CDR2 FQGNSA. V gave up 5 bases and J gave up 8 bases; unmatched junction bases: 11.

A single count supports this clone. This sequence joins TRBV15 and TRBJ2-1; perhaps TRBD1 as D (6 bases). Trimming pared 0 bases from V and 9 bases from J, leaving 12 bases between. The CDR3 runs 14 residues. Germline V gene sequence: CDR1 LNHNV, CDR2 YYDKDF (reference sequence). CDR3 sequence (DNA): TGTGCCACCAGCAGAGATTACGGGGACACTGAGCAGTTCTTC. It is translated as CATSRDYGDTEQFF.